This TCR beta chain was recovered during a study of T cells after yellow fever vaccination. The overall study: Each low-cell-number fraction was prepared by means of SMART-Seq v4 Ultra Low Input. The study's findings and limits: FACS-sorted repertoires could contain abundant clonotypes contaminating from the bulk population. Weaker overall was a secondary response that nonetheless peaked faster, on day 5 versus 15.

Trimming took 0 bases from V and 6 from J, leaving 8 bases between them. The V gene's germline CDR1 is LGHDT and CDR2 YNNKEL (reference sequence). The CDR3 loop spans 13 amino acids. By 5'RACE template switching, TCR cDNA was produced, with a universal primer site and UMIs added in the process. Via MiXCR, TCRdb re-called the 5' RACE reads, giving one row per CDR3 protein. The sample holds around 300,000 distinct CDR3 sequences; 10% to 15% are singletons and the top ten take 0.4% to 0.55%. This clonotype was detected a few times. Its antigen remains unidentified. V is TRBV3-1 and J is TRBJ1-1; tentative D call: TRBD1 (5 bases). This TCR came from a man aged 25 to 40 who received the YFV17D yellow fever vaccine. This specimen consisted of CD4+ T cells sorted from PBMCs, obtained 45 days after the yellow fever booster vaccination. In nucleotides, the CDR3 is TGTGCCAGCAGCCAAGAACTACAGGCTGAAGCTTTCTTT. As protein: CASSQELQAEAFF.